Detailed here is one T cell receptor (beta chain). Its specificity is unknown. In building TCR beta libraries, iRepertoire HTBI primers were used together with Arm-PCR of CDR3 regions. TCRdb processed the multiplex PCR reads anew with MiXCR; each CDR3 protein has one entry. This sample yields 550,000 or so distinct CDR3 sequences, of which 12% are seen a single time; almost 9% belongs to the top ten. This sample stems from a study of regulatory T cells in long-lasting Graves disease. Study-level results: Patients with persistent disease shared fewer than 3,500 public clonotypes, outpacing the approximately 870 shared by new patients. Newly diagnosed patients had higher TCR diversity than persistent Graves' patients did.

Time point in this sample: newly diagnosed GD, antithyroid drugs for less than 3 months. TCR sequences were obtained from RNA taken from PBMCs. Germline CDR1 is DFQATT and CDR2 is SNEGSKA (reference sequence). The CDR3 is 15 residues long. V lost 3 bases and J lost 0, with 12 bases in between. A further study also used this sample, focusing on T cells in Graves' hyperthyroidism and ophthalmopathy. That paper notes: Used for diagnoses were clinical symptoms, serum thyroxine and TRAb, thyroid ultrasound and orbital computed tomography.

The chain has TRBV20-1 and TRBJ2-1; D ambiguous. The TCR originated in a woman aged 25 to 39 with Graves disease. This specimen consisted of peripheral blood mononuclear cells (PBMCs), obtained at new diagnosis, from a patient treated with antithyroid drugs. The CDR3, as DNA: TGCAGTGCTAGCGGTGTCCGAAGCTCCTACAATGAGCAGTTCTTC. It encodes CSASGVRSSYNEQFF.